This entry lists 14 T cell receptor beta chains sequenced from one sample in a study of T-cell memory formation after mild COVID-19. TCRdb redid the calling of the 5' RACE reads with MiXCR, one entry per CDR3 protein. The repertoire holds fewer than 350,000 distinct CDR3 sequences, with 15% as singletons. Specimen: PBMCs or a T cell subset sorted from them (not recorded which). The receptors originated from a man between 18 and 29 years old who had mild COVID-19 (a few samples of this study predate the infection). Cell type and time point are not known.

There are a few counts of this clonotype. In DNA form, the CDR3 reads TGTGCCAGCAGTTTTGTGAACTCGGGGGCCTACGAGCAGTACTTC. This gives the protein CASSFVNSGAYEQYF. This chain uses TRBV6-2 or TRBV6-3 with TRBJ2-7; possibly TRBD2 for D (6 bases). V lost 4 bases, J lost 2 bases, and 15 bases lay in between. CDR1 is MNHEY, CDR2 SVGEGT, per germline. The CDR3 spans 15 residues.

The chain recombines TRBV6-2 or TRBV6-3 with TRBJ2-3, with D possibly TRBD1 on 6 matching bases. Germline loops: CDR1 MNHEY, CDR2 SVGEGT. The length of the CDR3 is 14 residues. V was clipped by 6 bases and J by 2 bases, with 12 bases between them. The CDR3 region has the DNA TGTGCCAGCAGCACTTGGGGGCCCACAGATACGCAGTATTTT. Residues: CASSTWGPTDTQYF.

This clonotype occurred a few times. The chain carries TRBV29-1 and TRBJ2-3, with 14 bases lining up with TRBD2. V was clipped by 1 base and J by 5 bases; unmatched bases: 2. This CDR3 spans 15 amino acids. The germline V gene has CDR1 SQVTM and CDR2 ANQGSEA. The CDR3 loop is CSVEGLAGGKDTQYF. The DNA of the CDR3 is TGCAGCGTTGAAGGACTAGCGGGGGGGAAAGATACGCAGTATTTT.

This clonotype was counted between two and nine times. The J gene is TRBJ2-1, the V gene TRBV7-2, with 15 positions matching TRBD2. The CDR3 length is 20 residues. The trim removed 1 base at V and 2 bases at J, leaving 9 bases unmatched. Germline V CDR1 and CDR2: SGHTA, FQGNSA. The CDR3 loop reads CASSLDVAGTSGGPYNEQFF. DNA for the CDR3: TGTGCCAGCAGCTTAGACGTTGCAGGGACTAGCGGGGGGCCCTACAATGAGCAGTTCTTC.

This clonotype turned up a few times. The chain employs TRBV29-1 and TRBJ2-5; D is unresolved. The CDR3 is 16 amino acids. V lost 4 bases, J lost 1 base, and 19 bases lay in between. Germline values: CDR1 SQVTM, CDR2 ANQGSEA. In DNA, the CDR3 is TGCAGCGTTGCCCCCTCCTATTTCAGTATCCAAGAGACCCAGTACTTC. Amino acid sequence: CSVAPSYFSIQETQYF.

This clonotype has just a few counts. V gene TRBV7-8 combines with J gene TRBJ2-5; 8 nucleotides align to TRBD1. This CDR3 spans 13 amino acids. V trimming: 5 bases; J trimming: 7 bases; junction bases outside the gene matches: 6. The germline V gene encodes CDR1 SGHVS and CDR2 FQNEAQ. The CDR3 sequence is CASSERTGRTQYF. The CDR3 DNA follows: TGTGCCAGCAGCGAACGGACAGGGCGGACCCAGTACTTC. Filled out from reference TRBV7-8 and TRBJ2-5, the complete variable domain reads GAGVSQSPRYKVAKRGQDVALRCDPISGHVSLFWYQQALGQGPEFLTYFQNEAQLDKSGLPSDRFFAERPEGSVSTLKIQRTQQEDSAVYLCASSERTGRTQYFGPGTRLLVL.

This clonotype was observed a few times. The V and J genes are TRBV2 and TRBJ2-7; 7 bases map to TRBD1. CDR1 is SNHLY, CDR2 FYNNEI, per germline. Germline trimming cut 9 bases from V and 0 bases from J; bases unmatched to any gene: 8. The CDR3 consists of 14 residues. The CDR3 nucleotides read TGTGCCAGTACGGGACAGCCCCTCTCCTACGAGCAGTACGTC. It translates to CASTGQPLSYEQYV.

This chain joins TRBV27 and TRBJ1-6; D gene uncertain. Germline lookup yields CDR1 MNHEY and CDR2 SMNVEV (reference sequence). Deletions cut 2 bases from V and 8 bases from J, with 10 bases between. The CDR3 totals 14 residues. CDR3: CASSLVQVYSPLHF. In DNA, the CDR3 is TGTGCCAGCAGTTTAGTCCAAGTCTATTCACCCCTCCACTTT.

The CDR3 region is CASSPTSGGAKEQFF. The CDR3 nucleotides read TGTGCCAGCAGCCCTACTAGCGGGGGGGCGAAGGAGCAGTTCTTC. V is TRBV6-2 or TRBV6-3 and J is TRBJ2-1; 13 bases match TRBD2. Germline V gene data show CDR1 as MNHEY and CDR2 as SVGEGT. V was pared by 6 bases and J by 10 bases, with 9 bases of the junction left unmatched. The CDR3 length is 15 residues.

The chain has TRBV25-1 and TRBJ2-5; D gene unclear. Germline lookup yields CDR1 MGHDK and CDR2 SYGVNS. The CDR3 covers 15 residues. With 3 bases removed from V and 2 bases from J, the gap between germline ends came to 13 bases. DNA of the CDR3: TGTGCCAGCAGTGACCCTGCCGGTCAACAAGAGACCCAGTACTTC. It translates to CASSDPAGQQETQYF.

The CDR3 nucleotides are TGTGCCATCAGTGACGGCTGGGGGACCCAGTACTTC. Translated, it gives CAISDGWGTQYF. The chain combines TRBV10-3 with TRBJ2-5; D is unresolved. Germline loops: CDR1 ENHRY, CDR2 SYGVKD. Trimming shortened V by 3 bases and J by 7 bases, and 9 bases separated the two germline ends. The CDR3 is made up of 12 amino acids.

J is TRBJ2-7 and V is TRBV4-2; D may be TRBD2 (6 bases). V was clipped by 4 bases and J by 3 bases, with 19 bases between them. The germline gives CDR1 LGHNA, CDR2 YNFKEQ. The CDR3 extends over 16 amino acids. The CDR3: CASSPAPSAGNYEQYF. The CDR3 DNA follows: TGTGCCAGCAGCCCGGCCCCTAGCGCGGGGAACTACGAGCAGTACTTC.

This clonotype has just a few counts. The chain has TRBV20-1 and TRBJ1-4; D is uncertain. Germline assignment: CDR1 DFQATT and CDR2 SNEGSKA (reference sequence). The V gene lost 6 bases and the J gene lost 6 bases, with 5 bases spanning the gap. The CDR3 spans 10 residues. The CDR3 is CSAEYEKLFF. The CDR3 nucleotides are TGCAGTGCCGAGTATGAAAAACTGTTTTTT.

This chain uses TRBV12-3 or TRBV12-4 with TRBJ2-5; D is perhaps TRBD1 (5 bases). The V end lost 1 base, the J end lost 4 bases, and 10 bases lay between the germline ends. The CDR3 covers 14 residues. CDR3 region: CASSLDQGGETQYF. The CDR3 DNA is TGTGCCAGCAGTTTAGATCAGGGTGGAGAGACCCAGTACTTC.